The 21 T cell receptor beta chains in this list originate from one sample, sequenced in a study of graft-versus-host responses after intestinal transplantation. These receptors lack a known antigen. TCRdb keeps only in-frame clones here, not all; method: immunoSEQ multiplex PCR. The sample carries 70,000 to 100,000 clones, around nine tenths recorded once. Sequencing used unstimulated CD4+ T cells sorted from spleen or lymph node cells, obtained before intestinal transplant. The receptors stem from a human donor who received an intestinal transplant.

This sequence joins TRBV9 and TRBJ1-2; 8 nucleotides agree with TRBD1. The V and J ends lost 3 bases and 0 bases, in that order; junction bases with no gene match: 10. Germline CDR1 is SGDLS and CDR2 is YYNGEE. This CDR3 is 17 amino acids long. The CDR3 DNA sequence: TGTGCCAGCAGCGCAGACGGACAGGGCGCCCCTAACTATGGCTACACCTTC. It specifies CASSADGQGAPNYGYTF.

For the CDR3, the DNA is TGCGCCAGCAGCTTGTCGAACAGCTACGAGCAGTACTTC. Encoded protein: CASSLSNSYEQYF. V is TRBV5-1 and J is TRBJ2-7, with D hard to call. The germline V gene encodes CDR1 SGHRS and CDR2 YFSETQ. The V gene lost 1 base and the J gene lost 3 bases, with 8 bases spanning the gap. The CDR3 extends over 13 amino acids.

The genes are TRBV7-9 and TRBJ1-1; TRBD1 matches 12 bases. Germline CDR1 and CDR2: SEHNR and FQNEAQ (reference sequence). The length of the CDR3 is 19 residues. Trimming at V came to 3 bases and at J to 0 bases, leaving 11 bases not matched to a gene. The CDR3 region is CASSFPRDRGRGVNTEAFF. The CDR3 region has the DNA TGTGCCAGCAGCTTTCCCCGGGACAGGGGGCGAGGAGTGAACACTGAAGCTTTCTTT. Variable domain in full (rest from reference TRBV7-9 and TRBJ1-1): DTGVSQNPRHKITKRGQNVTFRCDPISEHNRLYWYRQTLGQGPEFLTYFQNEAQLEKSRLLSDRFSAERPKGSFSTLEIQRTEQGDSAMYLCASSFPRDRGRGVNTEAFFGQGTRLTVV.

The chain links TRBV19 to TRBJ1-2, with no clear D. The V end lost 6 bases, the J end lost 4 bases, and 12 bases lay between the germline ends. CDR3 length: 13 amino acids. Per the germline V gene, CDR1 is LNHDA and CDR2 is SQIVND (reference sequence). The CDR3 reads CASRAKWAYGYTF. As DNA, the CDR3 is TGTGCCAGTAGGGCCAAATGGGCCTATGGCTACACCTTC.

V usage is TRBV30 and J usage is TRBJ1-1; no firm D call. V gave up 3 bases and J gave up 3 bases, with 11 bases separating them. The CDR3 loop spans 13 amino acids. Germline V gene sequence: CDR1 GTSNPN, CDR2 SVGIG (reference sequence). CDR3: CAWRKRGDTEAFF. CDR3 in DNA: TGTGCCTGGAGAAAACGGGGAGACACTGAAGCTTTCTTT.

The rearrangement links TRBV6-4 to TRBJ2-7; 7 positions match TRBD2. This CDR3 comprises 13 residues. Trimming at V came to 0 bases and at J to 6 bases, leaving 2 bases not matched to a gene. From germline, CDR1 is MRHNA and CDR2 SNTAGT. The DNA of the CDR3 is TGTGCCAGCAGTGACTCTCCGGGGGGCGAGCAGTACTTC. Translated: CASSDSPGGEQYF.

The rearrangement joins TRBV19 to TRBJ2-1; 9 nucleotides align to TRBD2. V lost 2 bases and J lost 4; bases outside the gene matches: 12. From germline, CDR1 is LNHDA and CDR2 SQIVND (reference sequence). The CDR3 totals 18 residues. The CDR3 nucleotides read TGTGCCAGTAGTATAACAGCGGGGGGCCGACATGAGTACAATGAGCAGTTCTTC. Translating gives CASSITAGGRHEYNEQFF. Supplemented by reference TRBV19 and TRBJ2-1, the full variable domain reads DGGITQSPKYLFRKEGQNVTLSCEQNLNHDAMYWYRQDPGQGLRLIYYSQIVNDFQKGDIAEGYSVSREKKESFPLTVTSAQKNPTAFYLCASSITAGGRHEYNEQFFGPGTRLTVL.

This chain connects TRBV6-5 to TRBJ1-2; tentatively, D is TRBD1 (6 bases). The V gene's germline CDR1 is MNHEY and CDR2 SVGAGI. V was pared by 2 bases and J by 2 bases, with 6 bases between. The CDR3 extends over 13 amino acids. The CDR3 sequence: CASSYDRNYGYTF. The CDR3 region has the DNA TGTGCCAGCAGTTACGACAGGAACTATGGCTACACCTTC.

The V gene is TRBV10-1, the J gene TRBJ1-6; 7 bases align to TRBD1. The CDR3 consists of 14 residues. CDR1 WNHNN and CDR2 SYGVQD come from the germline V gene (reference sequence). The trim removed 4 bases at V and 7 bases at J, leaving 4 bases unmatched. CDR3 nucleotides: TGCGCCAGCAGTGGCACAGGGGCCAATTCACCCCTCCACTTT. This gives the protein CASSGTGANSPLHF.

This clone has just one count. J is TRBJ2-2 and V is TRBV13; D is uncertain. V lost 5 bases and J lost 4, with 8 bases in between. The germline gives CDR1 PRHDT, CDR2 FYEKMQ (reference sequence). The CDR3 length is 13 residues. The CDR3 spells CASSLSGTGELFF. The CDR3, as DNA: TGTGCCAGCAGCCTTTCAGGCACCGGGGAGCTGTTTTTT.

The genes are TRBV15 and TRBJ1-2; a weak D match, TRBD1 (6 bases). The CDR3 sequence is 13 residues long. Trimming removed 1 base from V and 8 bases from J, with 11 bases in between. CDR1 LNHNV and CDR2 YYDKDF come from the germline V gene (reference sequence). The CDR3 is CATSRGPGEGYTF. For the CDR3, the DNA is TGTGCCACCAGCAGAGGCCCAGGGGAGGGCTACACCTTC. The full variable domain, with the rest looked up from reference TRBV15 and TRBJ1-2, is DAMVIQNPRYQVTQFGKPVTLSCSQTLNHNVMYWYQQKSSQAPKLLFHYYDKDFNNEADTPDNFQSRRPNTSFCFLDIRSPGLGDTAMYLCATSRGPGEGYTFGSGTRLTVV.

This sequence joins TRBV14 and TRBJ1-6; D perhaps matches TRBD1 (6 bases). V lost 0 bases, J lost 10 bases, and 16 bases lay in between. Germline-derived CDR1 and CDR2 are SGHDN and FVKESK. This CDR3 has 16 amino acids. The CDR3 is CASSQDRGSFGSPLHF. The DNA for the CDR3 is TGTGCCAGCAGCCAAGACAGGGGTTCTTTTGGGTCACCCCTCCACTTT.

The CDR3 DNA is TGTGCCAGCAGCGTCGGACAGGTCGCCTCCGAGCAGTACTTC. Encoded protein: CASSVGQVASEQYF. V gene TRBV9 combines with J gene TRBJ2-7, with 7 bases aligning to TRBD1. The CDR3 loop spans 14 amino acids. CDR1 and CDR2 (germline): SGDLS, YYNGEE. Trimming took 2 bases from V and 6 from J; bases not matched to a gene: 8.

The V gene is TRBV5-1, the J gene TRBJ1-2; maybe TRBD1 (6 bases). The CDR3 spans 15 residues. The germline V gene has CDR1 SGHRS and CDR2 YFSETQ. Deletions cut 5 bases from V and 2 bases from J, with 16 bases between. Here the CDR3 reads CASSSGGQTNYGYTF. DNA for the CDR3: TGCGCCAGCAGTTCCGGCGGACAGACGAACTATGGCTACACCTTC.

This clone has more than one count but fewer than ten. This sequence joins TRBV19 and TRBJ1-5; tentatively, D is TRBD1 (6 bases). The germline gives CDR1 LNHDA, CDR2 SQIVND (reference sequence). V was clipped by 5 bases and J by 5 bases, with 16 bases between them. CDR3 length: 15 residues. Written as DNA, the CDR3 is TGTGCCAGTAGTCGGACAGAGCCCCTCCATCAGCCCCAGCATTTT. Its translation: CASSRTEPLHQPQHF.

J is TRBJ2-7 and V is TRBV6-5; the match to TRBD1 covers 9 bases. This CDR3 region has 15 residues. Germline values: CDR1 MNHEY, CDR2 SVGAGI. Trimming took 6 bases from V and 2 from J; bases not matched to a gene: 8. The CDR3 loop is CASSFSGTGPYEQYF. For the CDR3, the DNA is TGTGCCAGCAGCTTCAGCGGGACAGGGCCCTACGAGCAGTACTTC.

CDR3 residues: CASSDIASEHFYEQYF. The CDR3 DNA sequence: TGTGCCAGCAGCGACATCGCTTCAGAACACTTCTACGAGCAGTACTTC. V and J are TRBV14 and TRBJ2-7; no reliable D call. Germline V gene data show CDR1 as SGHDN and CDR2 as FVKESK. V lost 5 bases and J lost 3, with 20 bases in between. This CDR3 is 16 amino acids long.

The chain employs TRBV5-8 and TRBJ2-3; TRBD1 agrees at 8 bases. Germline loops: CDR1 SGHTS, CDR2 YDEGEE. The CDR3 loop spans 15 amino acids. V was clipped by 0 bases and J by 2 bases; unmatched bases: 2. The CDR3 coding sequence is TGTGCCAGCAGCTTGGGACAGGGGCTCACAGATACGCAGTATTTT. Protein sequence: CASSLGQGLTDTQYF.

The chain couples TRBV5-4 to TRBJ1-2; no definite D call. The CDR3 extends over 15 amino acids. The V end lost 4 bases, the J end lost 2 bases, and 15 bases lay between the germline ends. The germline V gene encodes CDR1 SGHNT and CDR2 YYREEE (reference sequence). Written as DNA, the CDR3 is TGTGCCAGCAGCAGTTTGCCGGGAACCAACTATGGCTACACCTTC. It specifies CASSSLPGTNYGYTF.

The chain combines TRBV7-2 with TRBJ2-2; D is undetermined. Germline CDR1 reads SGHTA; CDR2 reads FQGNSA. Trimming removed 5 bases at V and 7 bases at J, with 17 bases between. This CDR3 contains 15 residues. The chain's CDR3 is CASSRLRPRNGELFF. The CDR3 nucleotides read TGTGCCAGCAGCCGCCTGAGACCGAGGAACGGGGAGCTGTTTTTT.

The chain has TRBV28 and TRBJ2-7; maybe TRBD1 (5 bases). Germline V lookup: CDR1 MDHEN, CDR2 SYDVKM. The CDR3 totals 14 residues. The V gene lost 1 base and the J gene lost 2 bases, with 9 bases spanning the gap. This chain's CDR3 is CASSLSGPPYEQYF. Written as DNA, the CDR3 is TGTGCCAGCAGTTTATCAGGGCCCCCCTACGAGCAGTACTTC. Full variable domain (rest looked up from reference TRBV28 and TRBJ2-7): DVKVTQSSRYLVKRTGEKVFLECVQDMDHENMFWYRQDPGLGLRLIYFSYDVKMKEKGDIPEGYSVSREKKERFSLILESASTNQTSMYLCASSLSGPPYEQYFGPGTRLTVT.